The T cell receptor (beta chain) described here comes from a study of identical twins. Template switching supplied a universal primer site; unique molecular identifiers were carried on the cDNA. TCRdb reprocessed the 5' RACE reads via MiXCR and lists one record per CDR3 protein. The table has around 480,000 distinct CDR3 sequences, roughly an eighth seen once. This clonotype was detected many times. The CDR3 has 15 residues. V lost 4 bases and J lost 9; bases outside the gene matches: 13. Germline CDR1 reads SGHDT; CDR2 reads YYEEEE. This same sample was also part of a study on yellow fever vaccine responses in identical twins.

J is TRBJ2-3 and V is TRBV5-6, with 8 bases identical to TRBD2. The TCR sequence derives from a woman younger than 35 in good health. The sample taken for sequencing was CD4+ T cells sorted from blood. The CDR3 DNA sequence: TGTGCCAGCAGCCGGGACCCGGGGGGGCACGGGACGCAGTATTTT. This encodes CASSRDPGGHGTQYF.